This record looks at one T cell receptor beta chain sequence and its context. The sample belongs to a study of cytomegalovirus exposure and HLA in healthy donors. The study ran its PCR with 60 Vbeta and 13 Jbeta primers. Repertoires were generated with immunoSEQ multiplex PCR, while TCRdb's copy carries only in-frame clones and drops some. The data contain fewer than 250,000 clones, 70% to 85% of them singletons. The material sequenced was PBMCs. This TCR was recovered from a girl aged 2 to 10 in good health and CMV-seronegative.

The CDR3 is CASGLVLAGPNTGELFF. The CDR3 DNA sequence: TGTGCTAGTGGTTTGGTACTAGCGGGGCCGAACACCGGGGAGCTGTTTTTT. The rearrangement joins TRBV12-5 to TRBJ2-2; 10 nucleotides align to TRBD2. The CDR3 contains 17 residues. V lost 0 bases to trimming and J lost 0 bases; unmatched junction nucleotides: 1. Looked up from germline, CDR1 is LGHNT and CDR2 is FRNRAP.